Listed here are 25 T cell receptor beta chains from one sample, sequenced in a study of T cell repertoires in cytomegalovirus infection. TCRdb itself ran the reads through MiXCR, one entry per CDR3 protein. The table records about 530,000 distinct CDR3 sequences, approximately 25% of them present only once. Sequencing input: PBMCs. These receptors were taken from a human donor in good health (CMV status not recorded). Some clones in this sample may be carry-over from other donors' samples.

The genes are TRBV7-6 and TRBJ2-2; 12 bases agree with TRBD2. Looked up from germline, CDR1 is SGHVS and CDR2 is FNYEAQ. V shed 1 base, J shed 1 base, and the junction held 1 base outside the gene matches. This CDR3 has 17 residues. The CDR3 here is CASSLVTSGRNTGELFF. CDR3 nucleotides: TGTGCCAGCAGCTTAGTGACTAGCGGGAGGAACACCGGGGAGCTGTTTTTT.

The J gene is TRBJ2-1, the V gene TRBV20-1; possibly TRBD2 for D (5 bases). Germline CDR1 reads DFQATT; CDR2 reads SNEGSKA (reference sequence). This CDR3 is 16 amino acids long. V was trimmed by 0 bases and J by 5 bases, leaving 17 bases between them. The CDR3 protein is CSARDRWRALNNEQFF. CDR3 coding DNA: TGCAGTGCTAGAGATCGGTGGCGGGCCTTGAACAATGAGCAGTTCTTC.

This clonotype was counted between two and nine times. V and J are TRBV19 and TRBJ1-2, with a weak D call TRBD1 (5 bases). This CDR3 spans 16 amino acids. Trimming left V 5 bases short and J 12 bases short, with 28 bases between. Germline V lookup: CDR1 LNHDA, CDR2 SQIVND (reference sequence). The CDR3, as DNA: TGTGCCAGTAGTGGGTGGCAGGGAGATCGCTCTAGGACCCACACCTTC. Translation gives CASSGWQGDRSRTHTF.

There are many counts of this clonotype. The chain uses TRBV6-1 and TRBJ1-5, with a weak D call TRBD1 (6 bases). The CDR3 extends over 14 amino acids. Germline V gene lookup returns CDR1 MNHNS and CDR2 SASEGT. V lost 5 bases to trimming and J lost 7 bases, with 15 bases between them. CDR3 nucleotide sequence: TGTGCCAGCAGTTGGACAGCACGGAGGCAGCCCCAGCATTTT. Protein sequence: CASSWTARRQPQHF.

This clonotype was picked up a small number of times. The chain recombines TRBV5-1 with TRBJ2-3, with TRBD2 matching over 9 bases. The CDR3 has 16 residues. From germline, CDR1 is SGHRS and CDR2 YFSETQ. The junction had 8 bases not matched to a gene; V was cut back by 6 bases and J by 0 bases. CDR3 residues: CASTMRLAESTDTQYF. The CDR3 coding sequence is TGCGCCAGCACGATGAGACTAGCGGAGAGCACAGATACGCAGTATTTT.

This clonotype was seen ten or more times. The CDR3 DNA is TGTGCCAGCAGCTTAGATGCATACAGCTCCTATAGCAATCAGCCCCAGCATTTT. Translation: CASSLDAYSSYSNQPQHF. The gene calls are TRBV7-6 and TRBJ1-5, with D hard to call. This CDR3 has 18 residues. V lost 1 base to trimming and J lost 0 bases, with 16 bases between them. Germline V gene sequence: CDR1 SGHVS, CDR2 FNYEAQ.

The CDR3 sequence is CASSAPNSGSNEQFF. CDR3 DNA: TGTGCCAGCAGTGCCCCTAACTCGGGTAGCAATGAGCAGTTCTTC. The chain is built from TRBV6-2 or TRBV6-3 and TRBJ2-1; D not certain. V lost 5 bases to trimming and J lost 6 bases, with 17 bases between them. There are 15 residues in the CDR3. Germline V lookup: CDR1 MNHEY, CDR2 SVGEGT.

This clonotype came up many times. J is TRBJ2-7 and V is TRBV27; possible D gene TRBD1, 6 bases. Trimming stripped 8 bases from V and 2 bases from J, with 13 bases between. This CDR3 spans 13 amino acids. From germline, CDR1 is MNHEY and CDR2 SMNVEV (reference sequence). CDR3: CASSLQGPYEQYF. The CDR3 DNA reads TGTGCCAGCTCACTTCAGGGGCCCTACGAGCAGTACTTC.

The chain is built from TRBV5-6 and TRBJ2-5, with D maybe TRBD1 (7 bases). Deletions cut 8 bases from V and 7 bases from J, with 27 bases between. CDR3 length: 16 amino acids. Germline CDR1 is SGHDT and CDR2 is YYEEEE. Written as DNA, the CDR3 is TGTGCCAGTACCTCGACAGGGAGGACTCTGGGAGGGACCCAGTACTTC. Residues: CASTSTGRTLGGTQYF.

The V gene is TRBV7-9, the J gene TRBJ2-5; 10 bases match TRBD1. CDR3 length: 16 amino acids. J was trimmed by 5 bases and V by 5 bases; bases with no gene match: 11. Germline V gives CDR1 SEHNR, CDR2 FQNEAQ (reference sequence). This chain's CDR3 is CASSQPDRGVGETQYF. The CDR3 region has the DNA TGTGCCAGCAGCCAACCGGACAGGGGGGTCGGGGAGACCCAGTACTTC.

The V and J genes are TRBV5-1 and TRBJ2-1; TRBD1 is a possible D gene (6 bases). The germline V gene encodes CDR1 SGHRS and CDR2 YFSETQ. V was clipped by 3 bases and J by 2 bases, with 12 bases between them. The length of the CDR3 is 15 residues. The CDR3 region has the DNA TGCGCCAGCAGCTGGCAGGGGAATACCTACAATGAGCAGTTCTTC. Protein sequence: CASSWQGNTYNEQFF.

The table lists this clonotype with a few counts. The gene calls are TRBV2 and TRBJ2-5; D is undetermined. This CDR3 has 13 residues. Germline V gene sequence: CDR1 SNHLY, CDR2 FYNNEI. Trimming stripped 4 bases from V and 2 bases from J, with 8 bases between. The CDR3: CASSGPRQETQYF. As DNA, the CDR3 is TGTGCCAGCAGTGGCCCTAGGCAAGAGACCCAGTACTTC.

There are many counts of this clonotype. The rearrangement links TRBV7-3 to TRBJ2-3, with D hard to call. CDR3 length: 12 residues. The V end was cut by 3 bases, the J end by 8 bases, with 9 bases between. Germline assignment: CDR1 SGHTA and CDR2 FQGTGA. In DNA form, the CDR3 reads TGTGCCAGCAGCTTCATAGCTGGTACGCAGTATTTT. It codes for CASSFIAGTQYF. The variable domain in full, with the rest retrieved from reference TRBV7-3 and TRBJ2-3, is GAGVSQTPSNKVTEKGKYVELRCDPISGHTALYWYRQSLGQGPEFLIYFQGTGAADDSGLPNDRFFAVRPEGSVSTLKIQRTERGDSAVYLCASSFIAGTQYFGPGTRLTVL.

The chain has TRBV19 and TRBJ1-3; a weak D match, TRBD1 (5 bases). Germline V CDR1 and CDR2: LNHDA, SQIVND (reference sequence). The CDR3 is made up of 13 amino acids. Trimming took 11 bases from V and 4 from J, leaving 15 bases between them. The DNA for the CDR3 is TGTGCCGCAAATCAGGGAGCCGGAAACACCATATATTTT. This gives the protein CAANQGAGNTIYF.

This clonotype was detected a few times. The chain couples TRBV5-5 to TRBJ2-7; D is possibly TRBD2 (7 bases). The CDR3 covers 15 residues. The V end lost 0 bases, the J end lost 4 bases, and 14 bases lay between the germline ends. CDR1 is SGHKS and CDR2 is YYEKEE in the germline V gene (reference sequence). CDR3 sequence: CASSLVTGRGYEQYV. The CDR3 nucleotides are TGTGCCAGCAGCTTGGTTACAGGGAGGGGGTACGAGCAGTACGTC.

In this sample, this clonotype turned up a few times. This chain links TRBV6-5 with TRBJ2-7; D might be TRBD1 (6 bases). Germline CDR1 reads MNHEY; CDR2 reads SVGAGI. CDR3 length: 13 amino acids. V was trimmed by 6 bases and J by 6 bases, leaving 15 bases between them. The CDR3 DNA is TGTGCCAGCAGGGACGGGACATCTTTCGAGCAGTACGTC. Protein: CASRDGTSFEQYV.

This clonotype turned up a few times. The chain carries TRBV12-3 or TRBV12-4 and TRBJ2-1; 7 bases agree with TRBD2. There are 16 residues in the CDR3. Trimming at V came to 6 bases and at J to 1 base, leaving 9 bases not matched to a gene. The CDR3 DNA reads as TGTGCCAGCAGCCCCGGGAGGCGACATTCCTACAATGAGCAGTTCTTC. Translation gives CASSPGRRHSYNEQFF.

The table lists this clonotype with many counts. The genes are TRBV12-3 or TRBV12-4 and TRBJ1-1; the D is unclear. The CDR3 totals 12 residues. V was pared by 1 base and J by 10 bases, with 10 bases between. Here the CDR3 reads CASSLGVRGAFF. CDR3 in DNA: TGTGCCAGCAGTTTAGGGGTTAGAGGAGCTTTCTTT.

The rearrangement joins TRBV4-3 to TRBJ2-1; 11 positions match TRBD2. V lost 5 bases to trimming and J lost 3 bases; unmatched junction nucleotides: 6. This CDR3 is built from 16 residues. Germline V lookup: CDR1 LGHNA, CDR2 YSLEER. The CDR3 DNA is TGCGCCAGCAGCAAGCAACTAGCGGGAGACTACAATGAGCAGTTCTTC. Translated: CASSKQLAGDYNEQFF.

This clonotype has a count of ten or more. This sequence joins TRBV12-3 or TRBV12-4 and TRBJ1-2; D remains unclear. The CDR3 totals 13 residues. The V end was cut by 6 bases, the J end by 4 bases, with 12 bases between. CDR3 sequence reads: CASRTHVSYGYTF. The CDR3 nucleotides are TGTGCCAGCAGAACTCATGTTTCCTATGGCTACACCTTC.

This clonotype has only a few counts. The rearrangement uses TRBV12-3 or TRBV12-4 and TRBJ2-7; possibly TRBD1 or TRBD2 for D (6 bases each). V lost 3 bases to trimming and J lost 7 bases, with 16 bases between them. The CDR3 is 14 residues long. As DNA, the CDR3 is TGTGCCAGCAGTTTCGGGGGTCGGAGGGGGGAGCAGTACTTC. Amino acids: CASSFGGRRGEQYF.

This chain uses TRBV20-1 with TRBJ2-7, with 8 bases identical to TRBD2. In germline, CDR1 is DFQATT, CDR2 SNEGSKA (reference sequence). The CDR3 length is 14 residues. V lost 0 bases, J lost 0 bases, and 1 base stayed unmatched. The CDR3 nucleotides read TGCAGTGCTAGAGACGCGGGGGGCTCCTACGAGCAGTACGTC. This gives the protein CSARDAGGSYEQYV.

This clonotype was observed many times. The chain uses TRBV12-3 or TRBV12-4 and TRBJ1-1; a weak D match, TRBD1 (5 bases). V lost 6 bases, J lost 4 bases, and 12 bases lay in between. This CDR3 contains 13 residues. In DNA, the CDR3 is TGTGCCAGCAGCTTAAGGGGAGTCACTGAAGCTTTCTTT. It is translated as CASSLRGVTEAFF.

The V call is TRBV18, the J call TRBJ2-1; 8 bases map to TRBD2. The CDR3 runs 15 residues. Germline-derived CDR1 and CDR2 are KGHSH and LQKENI. Trimming took 6 bases from V and 5 from J; bases not matched to a gene: 9. The CDR3 region is CASSLTSGGDNEQFF. The CDR3 bases are TGTGCCAGCTCCCTCACTAGCGGAGGGGACAATGAGCAGTTCTTC.

This chain uses TRBV6-2 or TRBV6-3 with TRBJ2-5; 9 bases are a match to TRBD2. The CDR3 covers 18 residues. Germline CDR1 reads MNHEY; CDR2 reads SVGEGT. With V trimmed by 4 bases and J by 2 bases, 14 bases remained unmatched. CDR3 region: CASSLAPHSGSNQETQYF. CDR3 in DNA: TGTGCCAGCAGTTTAGCCCCTCATAGCGGGAGCAATCAAGAGACCCAGTACTTC.